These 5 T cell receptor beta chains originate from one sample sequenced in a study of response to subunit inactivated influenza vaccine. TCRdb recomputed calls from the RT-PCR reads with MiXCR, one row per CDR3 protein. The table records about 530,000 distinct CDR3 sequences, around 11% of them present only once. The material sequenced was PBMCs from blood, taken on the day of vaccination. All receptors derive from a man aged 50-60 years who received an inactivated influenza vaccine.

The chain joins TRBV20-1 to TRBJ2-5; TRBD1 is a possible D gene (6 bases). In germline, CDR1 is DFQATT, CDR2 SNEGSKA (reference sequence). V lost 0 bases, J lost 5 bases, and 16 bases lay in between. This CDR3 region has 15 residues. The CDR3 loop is CSARDGGWGLETQYF. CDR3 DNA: TGCAGTGCTAGAGATGGGGGCTGGGGGCTGGAGACCCAGTACTTC.

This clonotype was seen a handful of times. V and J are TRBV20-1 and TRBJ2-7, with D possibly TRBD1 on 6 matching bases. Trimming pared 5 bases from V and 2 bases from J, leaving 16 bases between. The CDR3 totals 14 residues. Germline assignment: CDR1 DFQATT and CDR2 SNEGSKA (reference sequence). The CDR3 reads CSAPVRGLPYEQYF. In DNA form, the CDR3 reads TGCAGTGCTCCGGTGAGGGGGTTACCCTACGAGCAGTACTTC.

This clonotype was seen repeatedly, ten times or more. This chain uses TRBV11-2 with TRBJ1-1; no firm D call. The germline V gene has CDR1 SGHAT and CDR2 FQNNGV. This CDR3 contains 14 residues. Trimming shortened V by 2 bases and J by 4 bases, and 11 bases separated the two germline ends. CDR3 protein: CASSLLSRGTEAFF. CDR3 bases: TGTGCCAGCAGCTTATTGAGTCGTGGCACTGAAGCTTTCTTT. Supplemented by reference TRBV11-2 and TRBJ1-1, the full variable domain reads EAGVAQSPRYKIIEKRQSVAFWCNPISGHATLYWYQQILGQGPKLLIQFQNNGVVDDSQLPKDRFSAERLKGVDSTLKIQPAKLEDSAVYLCASSLLSRGTEAFFGQGTRLTVV.

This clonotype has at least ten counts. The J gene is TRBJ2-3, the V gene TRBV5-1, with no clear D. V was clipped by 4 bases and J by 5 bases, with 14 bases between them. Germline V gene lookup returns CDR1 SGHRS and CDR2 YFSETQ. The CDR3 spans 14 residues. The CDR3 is CASSPGTSGDTQYF. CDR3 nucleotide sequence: TGCGCCAGCAGCCCCGGAACGTCGGGAGATACGCAGTATTTT. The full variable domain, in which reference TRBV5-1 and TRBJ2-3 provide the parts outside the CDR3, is KAGVTQTPRYLIKTRGQQVTLSCSPISGHRSVSWYQQTPGQGLQFLFEYFSETQRNKGNFPGRFSGRQFSNSRSEMNVSTLELGDSALYLCASSPGTSGDTQYFGPGTRLTVL.

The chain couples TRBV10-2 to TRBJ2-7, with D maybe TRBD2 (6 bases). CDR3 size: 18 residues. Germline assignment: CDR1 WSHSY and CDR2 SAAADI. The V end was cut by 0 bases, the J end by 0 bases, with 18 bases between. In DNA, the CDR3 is TGCGCCAGCAGTGAGTCGGTATTAGCGGCGAATAGCTCCTACGAGCAGTACTTC. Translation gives CASSESVLAANSSYEQYF.